This TCR beta chain is drawn from a study of cytomegalovirus exposure and HLA in healthy donors. Trimming took off 2 bases at V and 0 bases at J, with 17 bases between the two ends. This CDR3 has 18 residues. In germline, CDR1 is MNHEY, CDR2 SMNVEV (reference sequence). Use of 60 Vbeta and 13 Jbeta primers characterized the PCR. Method: immunoSEQ multiplex PCR; TCRdb's copy keeps in-frame clones and lacks some. The repertoire includes around 200,000 clones, approximately 85% of them detected once, and around 2.3% sits in the top ten. This sequence originates from a woman aged 50 to 60 in good health and CMV-seronegative. Sequences were obtained from PBMCs. V gene TRBV27 combines with J gene TRBJ1-3, with D tentatively TRBD1 (6 bases). CDR3 bases: TGTGCCAGCAGTTTAAGTCTGAGGGGGGGGAGCTCTGGAAACACCATATATTTT. Its protein product is CASSLSLRGGSSGNTIYF.